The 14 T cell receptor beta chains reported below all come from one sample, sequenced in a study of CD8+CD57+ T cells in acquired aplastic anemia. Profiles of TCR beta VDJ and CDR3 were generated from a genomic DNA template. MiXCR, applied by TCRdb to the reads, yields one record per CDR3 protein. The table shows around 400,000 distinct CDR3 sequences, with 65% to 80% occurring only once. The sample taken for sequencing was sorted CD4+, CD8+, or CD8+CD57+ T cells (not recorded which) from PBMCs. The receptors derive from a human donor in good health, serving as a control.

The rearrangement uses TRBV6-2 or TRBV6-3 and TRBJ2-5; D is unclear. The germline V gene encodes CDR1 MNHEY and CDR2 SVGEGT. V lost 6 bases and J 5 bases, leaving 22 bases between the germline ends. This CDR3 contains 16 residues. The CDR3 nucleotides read TGTGCCAGCAGGACCCGGGCCATTACGGCCGGGGAGACCCAGTACTTC. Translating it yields CASRTRAITAGETQYF.

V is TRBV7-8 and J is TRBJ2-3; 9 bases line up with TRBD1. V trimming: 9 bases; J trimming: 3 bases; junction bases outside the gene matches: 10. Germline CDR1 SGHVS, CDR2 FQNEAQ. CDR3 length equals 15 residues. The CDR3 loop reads CASSIGDRETDTQYF. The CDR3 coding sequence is TGTGCCAGTAGTATCGGGGACAGGGAGACAGATACGCAGTATTTT.

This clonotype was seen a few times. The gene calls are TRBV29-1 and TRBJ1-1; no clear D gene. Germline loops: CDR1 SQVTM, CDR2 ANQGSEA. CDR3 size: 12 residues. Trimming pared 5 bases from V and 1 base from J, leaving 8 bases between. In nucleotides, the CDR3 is TGCAGCGTTCCGATCGAGAACACTGAAGCTTTCTTT. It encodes CSVPIENTEAFF.

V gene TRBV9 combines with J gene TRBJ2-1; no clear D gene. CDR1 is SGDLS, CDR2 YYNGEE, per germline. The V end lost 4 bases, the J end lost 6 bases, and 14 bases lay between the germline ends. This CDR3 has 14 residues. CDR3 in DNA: TGTGCCAGCAGCTTTGTCCACACTTCCAATGAGCAGTTCTTC. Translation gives CASSFVHTSNEQFF.

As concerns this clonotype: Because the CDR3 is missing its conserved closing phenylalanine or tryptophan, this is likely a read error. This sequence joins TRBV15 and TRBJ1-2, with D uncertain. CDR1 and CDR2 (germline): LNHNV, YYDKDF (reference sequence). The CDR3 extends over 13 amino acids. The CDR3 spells CASSRYPGNGYTY. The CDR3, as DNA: TGCGCCAGCAGCAGATATCCAGGCAATGGCTACACCTAC.

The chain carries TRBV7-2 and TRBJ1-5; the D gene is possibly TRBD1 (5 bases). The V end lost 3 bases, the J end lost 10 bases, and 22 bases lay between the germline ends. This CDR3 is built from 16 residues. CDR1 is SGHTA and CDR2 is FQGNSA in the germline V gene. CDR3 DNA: TGTGCCAGCAGCTTCAGGGTTTGCGACGGCAACACACCCCAGCATTTT. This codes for CASSFRVCDGNTPQHF.

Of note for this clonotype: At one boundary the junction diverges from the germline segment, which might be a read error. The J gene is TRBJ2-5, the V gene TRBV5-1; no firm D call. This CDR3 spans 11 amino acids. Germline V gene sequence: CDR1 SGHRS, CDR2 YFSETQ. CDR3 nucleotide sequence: TGCGCCAGCAGCTTGGCCGTGGAGACCCACTTC. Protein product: CASSLAVETHF. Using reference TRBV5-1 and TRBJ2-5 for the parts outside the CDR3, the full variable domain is KAGVTQTPRYLIKTRGQQVTLSCSPISGHRSVSWYQQTPGQGLQFLFEYFSETQRNKGNFPGRFSGRQFSNSRSEMNVSTLELGDSALYLCASSLAVETHFGPGTRLLVL.

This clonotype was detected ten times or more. The CDR3 here is CSVAPLTYNYGYTF. CDR3 sequence (DNA): TGCAGCGTTGCTCCCCTGACTTATAACTATGGCTACACCTTC. V and J are TRBV29-1 and TRBJ1-2, with D uncertain. The V gene lost 4 bases and the J gene lost 1 base, with 13 bases spanning the gap. Germline V CDR1 and CDR2: SQVTM, ANQGSEA. The CDR3 has 14 amino acids.

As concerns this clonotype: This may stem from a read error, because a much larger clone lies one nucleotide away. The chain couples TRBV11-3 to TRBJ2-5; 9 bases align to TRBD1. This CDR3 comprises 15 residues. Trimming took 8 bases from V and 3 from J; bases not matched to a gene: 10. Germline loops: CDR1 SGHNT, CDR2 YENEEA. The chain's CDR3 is CASSQGAGGEETQYF. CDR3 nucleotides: TGTGCCAGCTCACAGGGGGCGGGTGGGGAAGAGACCCAGTACTTC.

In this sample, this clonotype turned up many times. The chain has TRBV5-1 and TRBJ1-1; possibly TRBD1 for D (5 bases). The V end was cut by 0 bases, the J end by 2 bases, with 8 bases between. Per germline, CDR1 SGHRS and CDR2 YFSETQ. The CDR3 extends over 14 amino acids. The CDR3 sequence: CASSLGQHNTEAFF. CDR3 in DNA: TGCGCCAGCAGCTTGGGACAGCACAACACTGAAGCTTTCTTT.

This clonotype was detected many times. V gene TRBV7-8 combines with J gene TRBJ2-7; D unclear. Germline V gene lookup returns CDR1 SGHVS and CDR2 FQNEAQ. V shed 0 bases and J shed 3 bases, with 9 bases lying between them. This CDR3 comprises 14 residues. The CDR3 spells CASSLARRIYEQYF. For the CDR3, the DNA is TGTGCCAGCAGCTTAGCGCGGCGGATCTACGAGCAGTACTTC.

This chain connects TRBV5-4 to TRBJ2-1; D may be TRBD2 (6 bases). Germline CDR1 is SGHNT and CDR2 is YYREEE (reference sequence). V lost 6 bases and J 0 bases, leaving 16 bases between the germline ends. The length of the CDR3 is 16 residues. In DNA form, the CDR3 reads TGTGCCAGCAACTCCTTTAGCGGCGGCTCCTACAATGAGCAGTTCTTC. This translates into CASNSFSGGSYNEQFF.

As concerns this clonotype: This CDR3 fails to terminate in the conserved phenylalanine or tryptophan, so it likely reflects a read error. The CDR3 loop reads CASSLGTGGMDTEAFL. The CDR3 coding sequence is TGTGCCAGCAGTCTCGGGACAGGGGGCATGGACACTGAAGCTTTCCTT. The chain links TRBV12-3 or TRBV12-4 to TRBJ1-1; TRBD1 aligns across 12 bases. The CDR3 contains 16 residues. J lost 3 bases, V lost 5 bases, and 7 bases had no gene match.

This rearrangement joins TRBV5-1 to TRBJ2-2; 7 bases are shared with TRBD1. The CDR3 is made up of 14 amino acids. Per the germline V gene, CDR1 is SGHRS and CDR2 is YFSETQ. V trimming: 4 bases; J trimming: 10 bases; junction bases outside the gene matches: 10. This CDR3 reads CASSPRQGAEELFF. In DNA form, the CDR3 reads TGCGCCAGCAGCCCTAGACAGGGCGCAGAGGAGCTGTTTTTT.